Sequencing of this T cell receptor (beta chain) was carried out in a study of T cells in women clearing cervical HPV infection. Across the study: Cases were women with histologically confirmed HPV16-related CIN3 or worse, including a couple of invasive cancers. Blood came at first lesion visit for cases, post-clearance for controls.

Dot-blot hybridization genotyped cervical HPV amplified with MY09/MY11 PCR. V was pared by 5 bases and J by 3 bases, with 5 bases of the junction left unmatched. The CDR3 is 15 residues long. Germline CDR1 is KGHSH and CDR2 is LQKENI. Sequenced by immunoSEQ multiplex PCR; TCRdb stores in-frame clones only, minus some. The listing contains about 39,000 clones. A remark on this clone: What it recognizes is unknown. Read sequence stops 3 residues before the CDR3 end, and the germline J gene provides the missing end.

Study-wide results and limits: TRBV6-7 abundance was lower in cases than controls (around 0.11% versus 0.15%).

The receptor was derived from a woman aged 18 to 69 with a cervical HPV16 infection that either progressed to CIN3+ or cleared (not recorded which). What was sequenced was blood buffy coat. The chain links TRBV18 to TRBJ2-2; TRBD1 aligns across 8 bases. The CDR3 DNA, read in part, is TGTGCCAGCTCATCCCAGGGGGCGGACACCGGGGAG. Its protein product is CASSSQGADTGE. The CDR3 in its entirety is CASSSQGADTGELFF. Looking up the rest from reference TRBV18 and TRBJ2-2 gives the full variable domain: NAGVMQNPRHLVRRRGQEARLRCSPMKGHSHVYWYRQLPEEGLKFMVYLQKENIIDESGMPKERFSAEFPKEGPSILRIQQVVRGDSAAYFCASSSQGADTGELFFGEGSRLTVL.